This passage covers 18 T cell receptor beta chains from one sample sequenced in a study of T cells in Graves' hyperthyroidism and ophthalmopathy. Authors of the study amplified TCR beta CDR3 regions from RNA transcripts. HTBI primers were used for first-round RT-PCR of the TCR CDR3. TCRdb re-called the multiplex PCR reads with MiXCR, one entry per CDR3 protein. Of 450,000 to 650,000 distinct CDR3 sequences listed, approximately 17% are singletons. The sequencing input was blood. The receptor set was obtained from a woman in her late teens or twenties with Graves' ophthalmopathy.

The genes are TRBV20-1 and TRBJ2-2; 12 bases line up with TRBD2. This CDR3 spans 16 amino acids. The germline V gene encodes CDR1 DFQATT and CDR2 SNEGSKA (reference sequence). The trim removed 6 bases at V and 4 bases at J, leaving 9 bases unmatched. In nucleotides, the CDR3 is TGCAGTGCCCCCCTAGCGGGAGGGCCGGTCACCGGGGAGCTGTTTTTT. Translating gives CSAPLAGGPVTGELFF.

This clonotype showed up many times. The chain employs TRBV30 and TRBJ1-2; D is ambiguous. The length of the CDR3 is 12 residues. Germline V gene lookup returns CDR1 GTSNPN and CDR2 SVGIG (reference sequence). Trimming stripped 0 bases from V and 5 bases from J, with 7 bases between. For the CDR3, the DNA is TGTGCCTGGAGTGTACGGATATATGGCTACACCTTC. Protein product: CAWSVRIYGYTF.

This clonotype was recorded many times. V usage is TRBV5-1 and J usage is TRBJ1-1, with D possibly TRBD1 on 5 matching bases. Trimming left V 2 bases short and J 2 bases short, with 13 bases between. The CDR3 totals 15 residues. Germline CDR1 and CDR2: SGHRS and YFSETQ. The CDR3 spells CASSFGGSLNTEAFF. In nucleotides, the CDR3 is TGCGCCAGCAGCTTCGGGGGAAGCCTTAACACTGAAGCTTTCTTT.

This chain uses TRBV20-1 with TRBJ2-7, with 7 positions matching TRBD1. J gave up 5 bases and V 3 bases, and 7 bases lay outside the gene matches. The V gene's germline CDR1 is DFQATT and CDR2 SNEGSKA (reference sequence). The CDR3 runs to 13 residues. CDR3 nucleotides: TGCAGTGCTAGCCGGGACAGCTCTCACGAGCAGTACTTC. Translation: CSASRDSSHEQYF.

This clonotype was detected ten times or more. The J gene is TRBJ2-7, the V gene TRBV5-8; D ambiguous. Germline lookup yields CDR1 SGHTS and CDR2 YDEGEE. This CDR3 is 12 amino acids long. V lost 6 bases to trimming and J lost 5 bases, with 12 bases between them. CDR3 sequence (DNA): TGTGCCAGCAACAATTTCGGTAACGAGCAGTACTTC. It encodes CASNNFGNEQYF.

This clonotype was observed many times. J is TRBJ1-1 and V is TRBV5-1; no definite D call. Trimming cost V 4 bases and J 1 base, with 14 bases left between them. CDR3 length: 15 residues. The germline gives CDR1 SGHRS, CDR2 YFSETQ. The CDR3 DNA reads as TGCGCCAGCAGCCTCGAGAGGCCCAGGAACACTGAAGCTTTCTTT. Translation gives CASSLERPRNTEAFF.

This chain joins TRBV6-1 and TRBJ1-2; no clear D gene. Germline V gene sequence: CDR1 MNHNS, CDR2 SASEGT. V lost 2 bases to trimming and J lost 5 bases, with 15 bases between them. The CDR3 sequence is 15 residues long. CDR3 region: CASSEKLPRGYGYTF. The CDR3 region has the DNA TGTGCCAGCAGTGAAAAGCTTCCCCGTGGGTATGGCTACACCTTC.

There are many counts of this clonotype. V and J are TRBV6-1 and TRBJ2-3; TRBD1 or TRBD2 may be the D gene (7 bases each). The CDR3 spans 15 residues. The germline V and J ends were trimmed by 4 bases and 2 bases, with 13 bases remaining between them. Germline V gene sequence: CDR1 MNHNS, CDR2 SASEGT. The CDR3 DNA reads TGTGCCAGCAGTGCAGCAGGGGGGGCCACAGATACGCAGTATTTT. Protein: CASSAAGGATDTQYF.

V is TRBV27 and J is TRBJ2-1; 11 bases are shared with TRBD2. The trim removed 4 bases at V and 4 bases at J, leaving 6 bases unmatched. Germline values: CDR1 MNHEY, CDR2 SMNVEV (reference sequence). This CDR3 has 16 residues. In nucleotides, the CDR3 is TGTGCCAGCAGTTCTCTCGGACTAGCGGGTTACAATGAGCAGTTCTTC. The encoded protein is CASSSLGLAGYNEQFF.

V and J are TRBV6-1 and TRBJ2-2, with 9 bases aligning to TRBD2. There are 15 residues in the CDR3. Germline V gene data show CDR1 as MNHNS and CDR2 as SASEGT. V lost 5 bases and J lost 4; bases outside the gene matches: 5. The CDR3: CASSTTSGATGELFF. CDR3 nucleotide sequence: TGTGCCAGCAGTACGACTAGCGGAGCCACCGGGGAGCTGTTTTTT.

This clonotype was picked up many times. The genes are TRBV3-1 and TRBJ1-6; D is undetermined. CDR3 length: 12 amino acids. V lost 0 bases and J lost 14, with 8 bases in between. Per the germline V gene, CDR1 is LGHDT and CDR2 is YNNKEL (reference sequence). CDR3 sequence reads: CASSQELVTLHF. The CDR3 DNA sequence: TGTGCCAGCAGCCAAGAGTTGGTCACCCTCCACTTT.

This clonotype was picked up many times. The chain carries TRBV11-2 and TRBJ1-2, with D perhaps TRBD1 (5 bases). With 2 bases removed from V and 4 bases from J, the gap between germline ends came to 8 bases. There are 13 residues in the CDR3. The V gene's germline CDR1 is SGHAT and CDR2 FQNNGV. CDR3 in amino acids: CASSLQGFYGYTF. In DNA form, the CDR3 reads TGTGCCAGCAGCTTACAGGGATTCTATGGCTACACCTTC.

Many counts were recorded for this clonotype. V and J are TRBV3-1 and TRBJ2-5; 7 bases fit TRBD2. Germline V gene lookup returns CDR1 LGHDT and CDR2 YNNKEL (reference sequence). CDR3 size: 14 residues. V shed 4 bases and J 2 bases; nucleotides not matched to a gene: 4. CDR3 nucleotide sequence: TGTGCCAGCAGCCTGGGACTACAACAAGAGACCCAGTACTTC. As protein: CASSLGLQQETQYF.

Many counts were recorded for this clonotype. The rearrangement links TRBV6-1 to TRBJ1-2; tentatively, D is TRBD1 (5 bases). V lost 6 bases, J lost 5 bases, and 19 bases lay in between. CDR3 length: 15 residues. CDR1 MNHNS and CDR2 SASEGT come from the germline V gene. The CDR3 bases are TGTGCCAGCAGGGCAGGGTTGGACGGGCTATATGGCTACACCTTC. Protein product: CASRAGLDGLYGYTF.

This clonotype was counted only a few times. V gene TRBV6-1 combines with J gene TRBJ2-3, with 11 bases aligning to TRBD2. Germline loops: CDR1 MNHNS, CDR2 SASEGT. V shed 6 bases and J 2 bases; nucleotides not matched to a gene: 7. This CDR3 comprises 16 residues. CDR3 in amino acids: CASSQGLAVFTDTQYF. CDR3 sequence (DNA): TGTGCCAGCAGCCAGGGACTAGCGGTTTTCACAGATACGCAGTATTTT.

This clonotype has a count of ten or more. The J gene is TRBJ2-1, the V gene TRBV7-2, with D possibly matching TRBD2 (6 bases). This CDR3 has 12 amino acids. Germline values: CDR1 SGHTA, CDR2 FQGNSA. V was cut by 4 bases and J by 8 bases, with 9 bases left in between. For the CDR3, the DNA is TGTGCCAGCAGCTCCAGCGGGTATGAGCAGTTCTTC. Translated, it gives CASSSSGYEQFF.

This clonotype was seen repeatedly, ten times or more. The rearrangement joins TRBV28 to TRBJ2-3, with TRBD2 as a possible D gene (5 bases). Trimming took 1 base from V and 6 from J, leaving 11 bases between them. CDR1 is MDHEN, CDR2 SYDVKM, per germline. The CDR3 contains 14 residues. CDR3 region: CASSLLSAADTQYF. Here the CDR3 DNA reads TGTGCCAGCAGTTTATTGTCAGCGGCGGATACGCAGTATTTT.

CDR3 sequence reads: CAISESTGPNSPLHF. CDR3 in DNA: TGTGCCATCAGTGAAAGTACAGGGCCTAATTCACCCCTCCACTTT. V gene TRBV10-3 combines with J gene TRBJ1-6; D might be TRBD1 (6 bases). V lost 3 bases to trimming and J lost 6 bases, with 12 bases between them. CDR1 is ENHRY, CDR2 SYGVKD, per germline. This CDR3 has 15 amino acids.